The 30 T cell receptor beta chains reported below all come from one sample, sequenced in a study of blood T cells in healthy people across ages. Combining a sample-barcoded 5' primer with a J-beta primer mix, a second PCR ran for roughly 6 to 12 cycles. TCRdb ran MiXCR on the 5' RACE reads and lists one entry per CDR3 protein. Of about 2 million distinct CDR3 sequences listed, around half were seen once; the top ten hold roughly 2.1%. The material sequenced was blood. The source is a middle-aged woman in good health.

The chain employs TRBV12-3 or TRBV12-4 and TRBJ1-2, with no clear D. The V end was cut by 2 bases, the J end by 0 bases, with 10 bases between. The CDR3 loop spans 15 amino acids. The CDR3 nucleotides are TGTGCCAGCAGTTTACCGACTACACCTAACTATGGCTACACCTTC. Translated: CASSLPTTPNYGYTF.

V and J are TRBV15 and TRBJ2-3; 12 nucleotides match TRBD2. V lost 3 bases to trimming and J lost 2 bases; unmatched junction nucleotides: 3. Germline CDR1 reads LNHNV; CDR2 reads YYDKDF (reference sequence). The CDR3 has 16 amino acids. The chain's CDR3 is CATSSGLAGYTDTQYF. DNA of the CDR3: TGTGCCACCAGCAGTGGACTAGCGGGGTACACAGATACGCAGTATTTT.

Many counts were recorded for this clonotype. The rearrangement uses TRBV5-1 and TRBJ2-5; D is unclear. The CDR3 totals 12 residues. In germline, CDR1 is SGHRS, CDR2 YFSETQ. V was pared by 0 bases and J by 0 bases, with 0 bases between. The CDR3: CASSLDQETQYF. The DNA for the CDR3 is TGCGCCAGCAGCTTGGACCAAGAGACCCAGTACTTC. Full variable domain (outside the CDR3, taken from reference TRBV5-1 and TRBJ2-5): KAGVTQTPRYLIKTRGQQVTLSCSPISGHRSVSWYQQTPGQGLQFLFEYFSETQRNKGNFPGRFSGRQFSNSRSEMNVSTLELGDSALYLCASSLDQETQYFGPGTRLLVL.

V and J are TRBV6-2 or TRBV6-3 and TRBJ2-4; D perhaps matches TRBD1 (6 bases). There are 17 residues in the CDR3. The germline CDR1 and CDR2 sequences are MNHEY and SVGEGT. Trimming left V 0 bases short and J 0 bases short, with 12 bases between. CDR3 sequence reads: CASSYSRTALAKNIQYF. CDR3 coding DNA: TGTGCCAGCAGTTACTCTCGGACAGCGCTAGCCAAAAACATTCAGTACTTC.

The CDR3 is CASSPGLAGGLSEQFF. In nucleotides, the CDR3 is TGTGCCAGCAGCCCGGGACTAGCGGGGGGGCTTAGTGAGCAGTTCTTC. V is TRBV9 and J is TRBJ2-1, with 16 bases fitting TRBD2. The CDR3 covers 16 residues. V trimming: 4 bases; J trimming: 9 bases; junction bases outside the gene matches: 7. Germline loops: CDR1 SGDLS, CDR2 YYNGEE.

V and J are TRBV28 and TRBJ2-3, with 9 bases fitting TRBD2. Germline V CDR1 and CDR2: MDHEN, SYDVKM. This CDR3 is 15 amino acids long. V lost 6 bases to trimming and J lost 3 bases; unmatched junction nucleotides: 7. Here the CDR3 reads CASREAGGPTDTQYF. As DNA, the CDR3 is TGTGCCAGCAGGGAAGCGGGGGGACCGACAGATACGCAGTATTTT.

The chain carries TRBV3-1 and TRBJ2-5, with D perhaps TRBD1 or TRBD2 (5 bases each). The CDR3 sequence is 15 residues long. V lost 5 bases, J lost 5 bases, and 18 bases lay in between. Looked up from germline, CDR1 is LGHDT and CDR2 is YNNKEL (reference sequence). The CDR3 DNA reads TGTGCCAGCAGCGACGGGACCACATCCGTGGAGACCCAGTACTTC. It is translated as CASSDGTTSVETQYF.

A remark on this clonotype: A read error may account for a junction end that differs from germline. J is TRBJ1-2 and V is TRBV5-1; D is ambiguous. In germline, CDR1 is SGHRS, CDR2 YFSETQ. This CDR3 region has 14 residues. CDR3 region: CANSLEAPIYGYTF. DNA of the CDR3: TGCGCCAACAGCTTGGAGGCACCTATCTATGGCTACACCTTC. Full variable domain (remainder filled in from reference TRBV5-1 and TRBJ1-2): KAGVTQTPRYLIKTRGQQVTLSCSPISGHRSVSWYQQTPGQGLQFLFEYFSETQRNKGNFPGRFSGRQFSNSRSEMNVSTLELGDSALYLCANSLEAPIYGYTFGSGTRLTVV.

This clonotype has more than one count but fewer than ten. The CDR3 spells CASNPLRGDQETQYF. DNA for the CDR3: TGTGCCAGTAACCCTTTGCGGGGAGACCAAGAGACCCAGTACTTC. V and J are TRBV19 and TRBJ2-5, with a possible D match to TRBD2 (6 bases). Deletions cut 7 bases from V and 0 bases from J, with 15 bases between. The CDR3 has 15 residues. Germline assignment: CDR1 LNHDA and CDR2 SQIVND (reference sequence).

The CDR3 region is CASSPSIGRSQPQHF. The CDR3 DNA reads TGTGCCAGCAGCCCCTCAATTGGGCGAAGTCAGCCCCAGCATTTT. This chain joins TRBV5-8 and TRBJ1-5; D gene unclear. Germline V gene lookup returns CDR1 SGHTS and CDR2 YDEGEE. CDR3 length: 15 residues. V dropped 4 bases and J dropped 6 bases, with 17 bases sitting between them. Full variable domain (missing parts from reference TRBV5-8 and TRBJ1-5): EAGVTQSPTHLIKTRGQQATLRCSPISGHTSVYWYQQALGLGLQFLLWYDEGEERNRGNFPPRFSGRQFPNYSSELNVNALELEDSALYLCASSPSIGRSQPQHFGDGTRLSIL.

This clonotype appeared a few times. This sequence joins TRBV24-1 and TRBJ2-5, with 9 bases aligning to TRBD1. The ends lost 9 bases at V and 4 bases at J; junction bases unmatched: 8. The V gene's germline CDR1 is KGHDR and CDR2 SFDVKD. There are 14 residues in the CDR3. CDR3 residues: CATGQTGGVETQYF. The CDR3 bases are TGTGCCACCGGACAAACAGGGGGCGTAGAGACCCAGTACTTC.

This sequence joins TRBV4-1 and TRBJ1-2; D not resolved. This CDR3 has 16 residues. V was trimmed by 3 bases and J by 4 bases, leaving 18 bases between them. Germline CDR1 MGHRA, CDR2 YSYEKL. CDR3 amino acids: CASSQGLRVSSYGYTF. The CDR3 coding sequence is TGCGCCAGCAGCCAGGGCCTCCGGGTCTCCTCCTATGGCTACACCTTC.

The chain uses TRBV7-9 and TRBJ2-7, with D possibly being TRBD2 (5 bases). The CDR3 runs to 15 residues. Germline V lookup: CDR1 SEHNR, CDR2 FQNEAQ (reference sequence). V was clipped by 5 bases and J by 4 bases, with 18 bases between them. The CDR3: CASSLATRSLYEQYF. The CDR3 region has the DNA TGTGCCAGCAGCCTGGCAACTAGATCTTTGTACGAGCAGTACTTC.

This clonotype was observed a few times. The CDR3 spells CASSEALGLGAYNEQFF. The CDR3 coding sequence is TGTGCCAGCAGTGAGGCCCTAGGACTAGGGGCATACAATGAGCAGTTCTTC. The chain has TRBV6-1 and TRBJ2-1; 7 bases map to TRBD2. The CDR3 runs to 17 residues. With V trimmed by 3 bases and J by 4 bases, 12 bases remained unmatched. The germline CDR1 and CDR2 sequences are MNHNS and SASEGT.

The rearrangement uses TRBV7-2 and TRBJ2-5; D is undetermined. V dropped 6 bases and J dropped 5 bases, with 13 bases sitting between them. Germline V gene lookup returns CDR1 SGHTA and CDR2 FQGNSA. The CDR3 is 13 amino acids. CDR3 region: CASSPNLVETQYF. CDR3 in DNA: TGTGCCAGCAGTCCGAACTTGGTCGAGACCCAGTACTTC. The whole variable domain, filled in from reference TRBV7-2 and TRBJ2-5, reads GAGVSQSPSNKVTEKGKDVELRCDPISGHTALYWYRQSLGQGLEFLIYFQGNSAPDKSGLPSDRFSAERTGGSVSTLTIQRTQQEDSAVYLCASSPNLVETQYFGPGTRLLVL.

This clonotype has a handful of counts. The V call is TRBV6-6, the J call TRBJ2-6; D not resolved. Trimming cost V 0 bases and J 2 bases, with 5 bases left between them. This CDR3 contains 15 residues. CDR1 and CDR2 from the germline V gene are MNHNY and SVGAGI (reference sequence). Here the CDR3 DNA reads TGTGCCAGCAGTTACTCCGCGGCTGGGGCCAACGTCCTGACTTTC. Translation: CASSYSAAGANVLTF.

As for this clonotype: Compared with germline, one end of the junction differs, possibly owing to a read error. The V call is TRBV20-1, the J call TRBJ2-1; D not certain. Per germline, CDR1 DFQATT and CDR2 SNEGSKA (reference sequence). The CDR3 covers 13 residues. The CDR3 loop reads CGAHLSSYNEQFF. The CDR3 bases are TGCGGTGCTCACCTAAGCTCCTACAATGAGCAGTTCTTC.

This rearrangement joins TRBV3-1 to TRBJ2-3, with 12 bases lining up with TRBD2. CDR1 is LGHDT, CDR2 YNNKEL, per germline (reference sequence). This CDR3 spans 15 amino acids. The junction had 6 bases not matched to a gene; V was cut back by 6 bases and J by 5 bases. The CDR3 DNA is TGTGCCAGCAGAGGGACTAGCGGGCGAGGAGATACGCAGTATTTT. This translates into CASRGTSGRGDTQYF.

The genes are TRBV12-1 and TRBJ2-4; the table's TRBD2 call for D was not verified on the DNA. TRBV12-1 is classified as a pseudogene. This CDR3 is 20 amino acids long. The CDR3 nucleotides are TGTGCCAGCAGCTTTGGACCGGGACTAGGGTTTAAATTAGCCAAAAACATTCAGTACTTC. Amino acids: CASSFGPGLGFKLAKNIQYF.

The rearrangement uses TRBV27 and TRBJ2-4, with 8 bases matching TRBD2. This CDR3 contains 14 residues. Trimming took 7 bases from V and 6 from J; bases not matched to a gene: 8. Per germline, CDR1 MNHEY and CDR2 SMNVEV (reference sequence). Here the CDR3 DNA reads TGTGCCAGCAACACAGGACGGGGGGGAAACATTCAGTACTTC. Translated, it gives CASNTGRGGNIQYF.

As regards this clonotype: The junction does not match germline at one end; this may be a read error. The chain is built from TRBV29-1 and TRBJ1-2, with a possible D match to TRBD1 (6 bases). This CDR3 has 11 amino acids. CDR1 and CDR2 from the germline V gene are SQVTM and ANQGSEA. The CDR3 loop reads CSFEGDYGYTF. Here the CDR3 DNA reads TGCAGCTTTGAGGGGGACTATGGCTACACCTTC.

The chain has TRBV7-2 and TRBJ1-2; 8 nucleotides align to TRBD1. The CDR3 contains 17 residues. CDR1 and CDR2 from the germline V gene are SGHTA and FQGNSA. V was pared by 3 bases and J by 6 bases, with 15 bases of the junction left unmatched. This CDR3 is CASSFSRTGGTKDGYTF. The DNA of the CDR3 is TGTGCCAGCAGCTTTTCTCGAACAGGGGGGACTAAAGATGGCTACACCTTC.

This chain joins TRBV7-3 and TRBJ1-2, with 8 nucleotides matching TRBD1. V lost 0 bases, J lost 2 bases, and 2 bases stayed unmatched. CDR1 and CDR2 (germline): SGHTA, FQGTGA. The CDR3 is made up of 15 amino acids. The CDR3: CASSLTAGGNYGYTF. The CDR3 DNA is TGTGCCAGCAGCTTAACGGCAGGGGGCAACTATGGCTACACCTTC.

This clonotype was found a few times. The CDR3 sequence: CASSMTGAYNEQFF. DNA of the CDR3: TGTGCCAGTAGTATGACCGGGGCCTACAATGAGCAGTTCTTC. The chain carries TRBV19 and TRBJ2-1, with D possibly matching TRBD2 (5 bases). The CDR3 consists of 14 residues. In germline, CDR1 is LNHDA, CDR2 SQIVND (reference sequence). The V end was cut by 3 bases, the J end by 2 bases, with 8 bases between.

This chain joins TRBV6-5 and TRBJ2-5; a weak D match, TRBD1 (6 bases). The CDR3 consists of 15 residues. Trimming removed 6 bases at V and 2 bases at J, with 16 bases between. Germline CDR1 MNHEY, CDR2 SVGAGI. The CDR3 spells CASSRTGQKQETQYF. CDR3 DNA sequence: TGTGCCAGCAGCCGTACCGGACAGAAACAAGAGACCCAGTACTTC.

V and J are TRBV7-9 and TRBJ2-3; the match to TRBD2 covers 9 bases. J gave up 0 bases and V 5 bases, and 12 bases lay outside the gene matches. CDR1 SEHNR and CDR2 FQNEAQ come from the germline V gene (reference sequence). The CDR3 runs 18 residues. CDR3: CASSMTSGSLLSTDTQYF. The CDR3 DNA reads TGTGCCAGCAGCATGACTAGCGGTTCGCTTCTTAGCACAGATACGCAGTATTTT. Supplemented by reference TRBV7-9 and TRBJ2-3, the full variable domain reads DTGVSQNPRHKITKRGQNVTFRCDPISEHNRLYWYRQTLGQGPEFLTYFQNEAQLEKSRLLSDRFSAERPKGSFSTLEIQRTEQGDSAMYLCASSMTSGSLLSTDTQYFGPGTRLTVL.

This clonotype was detected only a few times. The chain is built from TRBV5-6 and TRBJ2-4; 9 bases agree with TRBD2. The DNA end is a closer match to TRBJ2-7, so the J assignment may be wrong. The CDR3 has 15 amino acids. CDR1 is SGHDT, CDR2 YYEEEE, per germline. The CDR3 protein is CASSGPSGAPYEQYF. In DNA form, the CDR3 reads TGTGCCAGCAGCGGCCCTAGCGGGGCCCCCTACGAGCAGTACTTC.

This clonotype occurred once. This chain connects TRBV7-2 to TRBJ1-2; TRBD1 agrees at 8 bases. CDR3 length equals 15 residues. The V segment lost 6 bases and the J segment 1 base; nucleotides outside the gene matches: 7. The V gene's germline CDR1 is SGHTA and CDR2 FQGNSA. CDR3 protein: CASSHQGALNYGYTF. Written as DNA, the CDR3 is TGTGCCAGCAGTCATCAGGGGGCCCTTAACTATGGCTACACCTTC.

The V call is TRBV20-1, the J call TRBJ1-2; D ambiguous. Germline V CDR1 and CDR2: DFQATT, SNEGSKA (reference sequence). V was cut by 4 bases and J by 4 bases, with 7 bases left in between. The CDR3 sequence is 11 residues long. The chain's CDR3 is CSAIFAYGYTF. As DNA, the CDR3 is TGCAGTGCTATTTTCGCCTATGGCTACACCTTC.

The V and J genes are TRBV7-9 and TRBJ2-4; 7 bases align to TRBD1. The germline V gene has CDR1 SEHNR and CDR2 FQNEAQ (reference sequence). V trimming: 1 base; J trimming: 8 bases; junction bases outside the gene matches: 8. This CDR3 is 15 amino acids long. DNA for the CDR3: TGTGCCAGCAGCTTAGAGGGGGCCGGAGTGGACATTCAGTACTTC. Its translation is CASSLEGAGVDIQYF. The full variable domain, rest sourced from reference TRBV7-9 and TRBJ2-4, is DTGVSQNPRHKITKRGQNVTFRCDPISEHNRLYWYRQTLGQGPEFLTYFQNEAQLEKSRLLSDRFSAERPKGSFSTLEIQRTEQGDSAMYLCASSLEGAGVDIQYFGAGTRLSVL.